This T cell receptor (beta chain) was recorded in a study of CD8 T cells in Susac syndrome. RNA was extracted with the RNeasy kit, and a quantity of roughly 0.5 to 1 ug was reverse transcribed using random hexamers. TCRdb re-called the immunoSEQ multiplex PCR reads through MiXCR, storing one row per CDR3 protein. Of about 200,000 distinct CDR3 sequences in the sample, just under 95% were seen once. This CDR3 spans 17 amino acids. The ends lost 0 bases at V and 1 base at J; junction bases unmatched: 5. CDR1 and CDR2 (germline): GTSNPN, SVGIG (reference sequence). Through negative isolation, CD4+ and CD8+ T cells were obtained, while TEMRA cells were enriched using FACS.

Material: CD4+ T cells from PBMCs. This chain links TRBV30 with TRBJ2-3; 12 bases agree with TRBD2. This receptor was taken from a human donor with multiple sclerosis. DNA for the CDR3: TGTGCCTGGAGTGTAAGAAGGACTAGCGGGGGCACAGATACGCAGTATTTT. Its protein is CAWSVRRTSGGTDTQYF.